This entry lists 22 T cell receptor beta chains sequenced from one sample in a study of CD8+ T cells in alopecia areata. After isolation, RNA underwent reverse transcription to generate cDNA as the sequencing template. Method: immunoSEQ multiplex PCR; TCRdb's copy keeps in-frame clones and lacks some. Altogether about 100,000 clones are present, over 55% being singletons, with the ten largest covering 20% to 30%. Sequenced: NKG2D-low CD8+ T cells sorted from blood. The receptors shown here come from a human donor with alopecia areata.

This rearrangement joins TRBV9 to TRBJ2-1; 9 nucleotides line up with TRBD2. The germline gives CDR1 SGDLS, CDR2 YYNGEE. V gave up 0 bases and J gave up 6 bases; unmatched junction bases: 7. This CDR3 has 16 amino acids. CDR3 DNA sequence: TGTGCCAGCAGCGTAGTCGGTAGCGGGAGAGGCAATGAGCAGTTCTTC. Translated, it gives CASSVVGSGRGNEQFF.

The chain combines TRBV5-1 with TRBJ2-5; D unclear. Between the trimmed V and J ends, which lost 0 bases and 0 bases, there was a span of 6 bases. Germline assignment: CDR1 SGHRS and CDR2 YFSETQ. The CDR3 extends over 14 amino acids. CDR3 loop: CASSLVGNQETQYF. CDR3 nucleotides: TGCGCCAGCAGCTTGGTGGGAAACCAAGAGACCCAGTACTTC.

This clone was counted a few times. V usage is TRBV12-5 and J usage is TRBJ2-1; TRBD2 aligns across 11 bases. Germline loops: CDR1 LGHNT, CDR2 FRNRAP. Losses at the gene ends were 6 bases for V and 2 bases for J; bases not matched to a gene: 3. This CDR3 contains 15 residues. CDR3: CASGLAGGAYNEQFF. The CDR3 DNA is TGTGCTAGTGGCTTAGCGGGAGGGGCCTACAATGAGCAGTTCTTC.

The chain couples TRBV6-5 to TRBJ1-1; a weak D match, TRBD1 (6 bases). The germline V gene has CDR1 MNHEY and CDR2 SVGAGI. This CDR3 contains 15 residues. Trimming stripped 6 bases from V and 1 base from J, with 15 bases between. The CDR3 region has the DNA TGTGCCAGCAGGCAGGGGATACAAACGAACACTGAAGCTTTCTTT. This gives the protein CASRQGIQTNTEAFF.

This chain links TRBV27 with TRBJ2-1; 8 positions agree with TRBD2. V lost 2 bases, J lost 6 bases, and 6 bases stayed unmatched. The CDR3 is made up of 15 amino acids. Germline-derived CDR1 and CDR2 are MNHEY and SMNVEV (reference sequence). Here the CDR3 reads CASSLPGGERNEQFF. CDR3 nucleotide sequence: TGTGCCAGCAGTTTACCGGGGGGGGAGCGCAATGAGCAGTTCTTC.

This chain uses TRBV11-2 with TRBJ2-6; D ambiguous. With 2 bases removed from V and 0 bases from J, the gap between germline ends came to 2 bases. Germline CDR1 and CDR2: SGHAT and FQNNGV. CDR3 length: 14 residues. The CDR3 region has the DNA TGTGCCAGCAGCTTATTCTCTGGGGCCAACGTCCTGACTTTC. This gives the protein CASSLFSGANVLTF.

Concerning this clone itself: This CDR3 is also generated by other DNA sequences in the sample. The genes are TRBV14 and TRBJ2-3; D is uncertain. The CDR3 is 14 amino acids. With 1 base removed from V and 2 bases from J, the gap between germline ends came to 7 bases. The germline V gene has CDR1 SGHDN and CDR2 FVKESK. This CDR3 is CASSQGRHTDTQYF. CDR3 nucleotides: TGTGCCAGCAGCCAAGGGAGACACACAGATACGCAGTATTTT.

CDR3 protein: CASSFGREEQYF. The DNA of the CDR3 is TGTGCCAGCAGTTTTGGTCGGGAGGAGCAGTACTTC. The chain uses TRBV28 and TRBJ2-7; a weak D match, TRBD2 (6 bases). The V end was cut by 3 bases, the J end by 7 bases, with 10 bases between. CDR1 MDHEN and CDR2 SYDVKM come from the germline V gene. The CDR3 totals 12 residues.

The V and J genes are TRBV7-3 and TRBJ2-3, with D hard to call. The germline V gene encodes CDR1 SGHTA and CDR2 FQGTGA. The CDR3 has 15 residues. V was cut by 1 base and J by 2 bases, with 10 bases left in between. CDR3: CASSLIGGNTDTQYF. Here the CDR3 DNA reads TGTGCCAGCAGCTTAATCGGTGGCAACACAGATACGCAGTATTTT.

This clone occurred a few times. The chain joins TRBV7-9 to TRBJ2-7; TRBD2 agrees at 10 bases. With V trimmed by 3 bases and J by 5 bases, 7 bases remained unmatched. This CDR3 contains 15 residues. Germline V gives CDR1 SEHNR, CDR2 FQNEAQ (reference sequence). CDR3 residues: CASSLDASGSHEQYF. The DNA for the CDR3 is TGTGCCAGCAGCTTGGACGCTAGCGGGAGCCACGAGCAGTACTTC.

The gene calls are TRBV7-9 and TRBJ2-7; possibly TRBD2 for D (5 bases). The CDR3 contains 14 residues. V dropped 2 bases and J dropped 0 bases, with 8 bases sitting between them. Germline CDR1 is SEHNR and CDR2 is FQNEAQ (reference sequence). The CDR3 region is CASSLIGVSYEQYF. Written as DNA, the CDR3 is TGTGCCAGCAGCTTAATCGGGGTCTCCTACGAGCAGTACTTC. The full variable domain, its missing parts supplied by reference TRBV7-9 and TRBJ2-7, is DTGVSQNPRHKITKRGQNVTFRCDPISEHNRLYWYRQTLGQGPEFLTYFQNEAQLEKSRLLSDRFSAERPKGSFSTLEIQRTEQGDSAMYLCASSLIGVSYEQYFGPGTRLTVT.

This chain connects TRBV29-1 to TRBJ1-4; D not certain. The CDR3 is 13 amino acids. V shed 7 bases and J shed 3 bases, with 12 bases lying between them. Germline CDR1 SQVTM, CDR2 ANQGSEA. For the CDR3, the DNA is TGCAGCGCTGGACCGGCAGCTAATGAAAAACTGTTTTTT. Protein product: CSAGPAANEKLFF.

The chain joins TRBV27 to TRBJ2-3, with 9 bases fitting TRBD2. The CDR3 contains 18 residues. The trim removed 4 bases at V and 4 bases at J, leaving 15 bases unmatched. Per the germline V gene, CDR1 is MNHEY and CDR2 is SMNVEV (reference sequence). The CDR3 region is CASSSPWAVAGAADTQYF. The CDR3 DNA reads as TGTGCCAGCAGTTCCCCCTGGGCGGTAGCGGGAGCTGCAGATACGCAGTATTTT.

This chain joins TRBV5-1 and TRBJ2-3, with D uncertain. CDR1 and CDR2 (germline): SGHRS, YFSETQ. The CDR3 extends over 12 amino acids. V shed 3 bases and J shed 6 bases, with 8 bases lying between them. The CDR3 region has the DNA TGCGCCAGCAGCTATTCCAGGGATACGCAGTATTTT. Translation: CASSYSRDTQYF.

This clone was counted once. The J gene is TRBJ2-3, the V gene TRBV7-9; D tentatively reads TRBD1 or TRBD2 (5 bases each). The germline V gene encodes CDR1 SEHNR and CDR2 FQNEAQ (reference sequence). There are 12 residues in the CDR3. Trimming pared 6 bases from V and 4 bases from J, leaving 8 bases between. Here the CDR3 DNA reads TGTGCCAGCAGGAGGGGTTCAGATACGCAGTATTTT. This codes for CASRRGSDTQYF. The full variable domain, in which reference TRBV7-9 and TRBJ2-3 provide the parts outside the CDR3, is DTGVSQNPRHKITKRGQNVTFRCDPISEHNRLYWYRQTLGQGPEFLTYFQNEAQLEKSRLLSDRFSAERPKGSFSTLEIQRTEQGDSAMYLCASRRGSDTQYFGPGTRLTVL.

This clone was observed a handful of times. The chain couples TRBV29-1 to TRBJ2-1; 10 nucleotides match TRBD2. V lost 1 base, J lost 4 bases, and 4 bases stayed unmatched. The CDR3 is made up of 15 amino acids. Germline CDR1 is SQVTM and CDR2 is ANQGSEA. The CDR3 nucleotides are TGCAGCGTTGAAGCAGCGGGAGGGTATTACAATGAGCAGTTCTTC. This gives the protein CSVEAAGGYYNEQFF.

Concerning this clone: In the same sample, other DNA sequences code for this CDR3. The rearrangement uses TRBV27 and TRBJ1-1, with a possible D match to TRBD1 (6 bases). This CDR3 region has 11 residues. The ends were cut back, 6 bases at V and 4 bases at J, with 6 bases in the middle. Germline assignment: CDR1 MNHEY and CDR2 SMNVEV (reference sequence). CDR3 nucleotides: TGTGCCAGCAGAGGGGGCACTGAAGCTTTCTTT. This translates into CASRGGTEAFF.

The chain uses TRBV2 and TRBJ2-7, with 9 positions matching TRBD1. CDR3 length: 13 residues. J lost 5 bases, V lost 8 bases, and 7 bases had no gene match. Germline V CDR1 and CDR2: SNHLY, FYNNEI. CDR3 sequence reads: CASAQGASHEQYF. As DNA, the CDR3 is TGTGCCAGCGCACAGGGGGCTTCCCACGAGCAGTACTTC.

This sequence joins TRBV5-1 and TRBJ2-4; 7 bases fit TRBD2. CDR1 and CDR2 (germline): SGHRS, YFSETQ. The CDR3 runs to 17 residues. V was clipped by 0 bases and J by 3 bases; unmatched bases: 9. The CDR3 spells CASSLEGEGLSKNIQYF. The CDR3 DNA is TGCGCCAGCAGCTTGGAAGGGGAGGGATTGAGCAAAAACATTCAGTACTTC.

The V gene is TRBV7-8, the J gene TRBJ2-3, with D unclear. This CDR3 is built from 12 residues. Germline-derived CDR1 and CDR2 are SGHVS and FQNEAQ. The V and J ends lost 5 bases and 2 bases respectively, with 5 bases between them. CDR3 nucleotide sequence: TGTGCCAGCAGCCCACCCACAGATACGCAGTATTTT. It is translated as CASSPPTDTQYF.

This clone was observed a single time. The V and J genes are TRBV28 and TRBJ2-1, with 9 bases identical to TRBD2. This CDR3 has 15 residues. Germline V lookup: CDR1 MDHEN, CDR2 SYDVKM. The J segment lost 4 bases and the V segment lost 4 bases, leaving 5 bases of the junction unmatched. The CDR3 sequence is CASSSGLAVYNEQFF. Here the CDR3 DNA reads TGTGCCAGCAGTTCGGGACTAGCAGTATACAATGAGCAGTTCTTC.

This chain links TRBV2 with TRBJ2-5, with 8 bases fitting TRBD1. The V gene's germline CDR1 is SNHLY and CDR2 FYNNEI. The trim removed 8 bases at V and 6 bases at J, leaving 20 bases unmatched. The CDR3 runs to 17 residues. The CDR3 here is CASWVGNPGGSVKTQYF. Written as DNA, the CDR3 is TGTGCCAGCTGGGTGGGGAATCCAGGGGGCAGTGTGAAGACCCAGTACTTC.